A single T cell receptor beta chain is shown here with its context. This CDR3 is 15 amino acids long. The germline CDR1 and CDR2 sequences are LNHDA and SQIVND (reference sequence). Trimming removed 8 bases from V and 6 bases from J; junction bases left unmatched: 13. Genomic DNA, serving as template, underwent TCR beta VDJ and CDR3 profiling. MiXCR, run by TCRdb on the reads, gives a single entry per CDR3 protein. The repertoire has 300,000 or so distinct CDR3 sequences, about three fifths of them found once; the top ten carry around 1.2%. The data belong to a study of CD8+CD57+ T cells in acquired aplastic anemia. Flow cytometry had shown expanded CD8+CD57+ cells in the patients chosen for sequencing. As a group, the patients uniformly had severe acquired aplastic anemia.

The chain is built from TRBV19 and TRBJ2-7, with 10 bases lining up with TRBD1. The sequencing sample was made of sorted CD4+, CD8+, or CD8+CD57+ T cells (not recorded which) from PBMCs. This sequence originates from a human donor with aplastic anemia. The CDR3 spells CASSAFGTGVGEQYF. In DNA, the CDR3 is TGTGCCAGTTCCGCCTTCGGGACAGGGGTAGGCGAGCAGTACTTC.